These 23 T cell receptor beta chains were all obtained from the same sample, sequenced in a study of CD8+CD57+ T cells in acquired aplastic anemia. Genomic DNA acted as the template from which TCR beta VDJ combination and CDR3 sequence profiling were carried out. From the reads, TCRdb called clonotypes with MiXCR, one entry per CDR3 protein. The sample has under 200,000 distinct CDR3 sequences; more than 45% are singletons. CD8+CD57+ cell expansion, shown by flow cytometry, had occurred in the patients selected for sequencing. Sequencing input: sorted CD4+, CD8+, or CD8+CD57+ T cells (not recorded which) from PBMCs. These receptors all come from a human donor with aplastic anemia.

This clonotype was counted at least ten times. The gene calls are TRBV5-1 and TRBJ2-1; D gene unclear. V lost 0 bases and J 4 bases, leaving 8 bases between the germline ends. Per germline, CDR1 SGHRS and CDR2 YFSETQ. The length of the CDR3 is 14 residues. CDR3 sequence (DNA): TGCGCCAGCAGCTTGGGGAAGGAATACAATGAGCAGTTCTTC. This translates into CASSLGKEYNEQFF. The full variable domain, in which reference TRBV5-1 and TRBJ2-1 provide the parts outside the CDR3, is KAGVTQTPRYLIKTRGQQVTLSCSPISGHRSVSWYQQTPGQGLQFLFEYFSETQRNKGNFPGRFSGRQFSNSRSEMNVSTLELGDSALYLCASSLGKEYNEQFFGPGTRLTVL.

The chain carries TRBV19 and TRBJ2-7; 8 positions match TRBD1. Near its end, the DNA agrees better with TRBJ2-5, so the J call may be wrong. CDR1 and CDR2 from the germline V gene are LNHDA and SQIVND (reference sequence). The CDR3 extends over 15 amino acids. In DNA form, the CDR3 reads TGTGCCAGTAGTATGACAGGGGTTTCCCAAGAGACCCAGTACTTC. The encoded protein is CASSMTGVSQETQYF.

This clonotype occurred a few times. The rearrangement links TRBV7-2 to TRBJ2-7; D remains ambiguous. CDR3 length: 14 residues. Germline CDR1 reads SGHTA; CDR2 reads FQGNSA. Trimming shortened V by 2 bases and J by 1 base, and 9 bases separated the two germline ends. The CDR3 nucleotides are TGTGCCAGCAGCTTATTCCCGGGTTCCTACGAGCAGTACTTC. This codes for CASSLFPGSYEQYF.

To note about this clonotype: A much larger clone lies one base from this, so it may be a read error. V and J are TRBV9 and TRBJ1-5; TRBD1 matches at 10 bases. CDR1 and CDR2 from the germline V gene are SGDLS and YYNGEE. J lost 6 bases, V lost 0 bases, and 3 bases had no gene match. This CDR3 region has 15 residues. The CDR3: CASSVGDRGSQPQHF. The CDR3 DNA reads as TGTGCCAGCAGCGTAGGGGACAGGGGCAGTCAGCCCCAGCATTTT.

The chain combines TRBV5-4 with TRBJ1-2; 8 positions agree with TRBD1. CDR1 and CDR2 (germline): SGHNT, YYREEE (reference sequence). J lost 2 bases, V lost 2 bases, and 2 bases had no gene match. The CDR3 has 14 amino acids. The CDR3 protein is CASSFGQGNYGYTF. The CDR3 bases are TGTGCCAGCAGCTTCGGACAGGGAAACTATGGCTACACCTTC. The full variable domain, rest sourced from reference TRBV5-4 and TRBJ1-2, is ETGVTQSPTHLIKTRGQQVTLRCSSQSGHNTVSWYQQALGQGPQFIFQYYREEENGRGNFPPRFSGLQFPNYSSELNVNALELDDSALYLCASSFGQGNYGYTFGSGTRLTVV.

The rearrangement joins TRBV19 to TRBJ1-2; D is unresolved. This CDR3 contains 15 residues. Between the trimmed V and J ends, which lost 4 bases and 4 bases, there was a span of 16 bases. Germline assignment: CDR1 LNHDA and CDR2 SQIVND (reference sequence). CDR3 amino acids: CASSRGSPEGYGYTF. The CDR3 coding sequence is TGTGCCAGTAGTAGAGGGTCCCCTGAGGGCTATGGCTACACCTTC.

The rearrangement uses TRBV20-1 and TRBJ2-7; 12 positions match TRBD1. The CDR3 totals 13 residues. Trimming at V came to 4 bases and at J to 7 bases, leaving 5 bases not matched to a gene. Germline CDR1 reads DFQATT; CDR2 reads SNEGSKA (reference sequence). As DNA, the CDR3 is TGCAGTGCTACCGGGACAGGGGGCAATGAGCAGTACTTC. Protein: CSATGTGGNEQYF.

Notes on this clonotype: Being one base from a much bigger clone, this may be a read error. The CDR3 protein is CATRRGPAYEQYF. As DNA, the CDR3 is TGTGCCACTCGACGAGGGCCCGCCTACGAGCAGTACTTC. The chain is built from TRBV6-2 or TRBV6-3 and TRBJ2-7, with D perhaps matching TRBD2 (5 bases). Trimming pared 10 bases from V and 2 bases from J, leaving 15 bases between. Germline V CDR1 and CDR2: MNHEY, SVGEGT. CDR3 length: 13 amino acids.

The J gene is TRBJ1-2, the V gene TRBV19, with 9 bases matching TRBD1. The J segment lost 3 bases and the V segment lost 4 bases, leaving 0 bases of the junction unmatched. CDR1 is LNHDA, CDR2 SQIVND, per germline (reference sequence). The CDR3 length is 13 residues. CDR3 sequence (DNA): TGTGCCAGTAGTAGACAGGGGGACTATGGCTACACCTTC. Protein: CASSRQGDYGYTF.

About this clonotype: A much larger clone lies a single base off, so this may be a read error. This chain uses TRBV6-4 with TRBJ2-2; 8 nucleotides match TRBD1. CDR1 is MRHNA and CDR2 is SNTAGT in the germline V gene. The CDR3 totals 12 residues. CDR3 in amino acids: CASGQGPGEPFF. In nucleotides, the CDR3 is TGTGCCAGCGGACAGGGCCCCGGGGAGCCGTTTTTT.

This clonotype came up many times. The chain is built from TRBV10-3 and TRBJ2-6; no definite D call. The germline V and J ends were trimmed by 0 bases and 0 bases, with 15 bases remaining between them. The CDR3 extends over 19 amino acids. The germline V gene encodes CDR1 ENHRY and CDR2 SYGVKD. The CDR3 loop is CAISESIHGRSSGANVLTF. The CDR3 DNA follows: TGTGCCATCAGTGAGTCGATACATGGCCGGAGCTCTGGGGCCAACGTCCTGACTTTC.

The CDR3 loop is CASSELGQGNSPLHF. Written as DNA, the CDR3 is TGTGCCAGCAGTGAATTGGGACAGGGGAATTCACCCCTCCACTTT. This chain connects TRBV2 to TRBJ1-6, with 10 bases matching TRBD1. The length of the CDR3 is 15 residues. Losses at the gene ends were 2 bases for V and 7 bases for J; bases not matched to a gene: 2. The germline CDR1 and CDR2 sequences are SNHLY and FYNNEI.

This clonotype was counted at least ten times. The rearrangement links TRBV7-3 to TRBJ2-3; TRBD2 agrees at 7 bases. Per the germline V gene, CDR1 is SGHTA and CDR2 is FQGTGA. The CDR3 is 14 residues long. Losses at the gene ends were 5 bases for V and 2 bases for J; bases not matched to a gene: 4. This CDR3 is CASSRTSDTDTQYF. The CDR3 nucleotides read TGTGCCAGCAGCCGCACTAGCGACACAGATACGCAGTATTTT.

This chain links TRBV4-1 with TRBJ2-5, with D possibly called TRBD1 or TRBD2 (5 bases each). Germline V gene data show CDR1 as MGHRA and CDR2 as YSYEKL. CDR3 length: 15 residues. Deletions cut 2 bases from V and 1 base from J, with 11 bases between. The CDR3 DNA is TGCGCCAGCAGCCAATACGGGGCGCTCCAAGAGACCCAGTACTTC. Encoded protein: CASSQYGALQETQYF.

This clonotype has ten or more counts. The CDR3 protein is CASSMGAVDTQYF. CDR3 nucleotides: TGTGCCAGTAGTATGGGGGCGGTAGATACGCAGTATTTT. The chain has TRBV19 and TRBJ2-3; possible D gene TRBD1, 6 bases. The germline V gene encodes CDR1 LNHDA and CDR2 SQIVND (reference sequence). There are 13 residues in the CDR3. The ends were cut back, 3 bases at V and 5 bases at J, with 9 bases in the middle.

This clonotype came up many times. The chain joins TRBV20-1 to TRBJ1-1; perhaps TRBD1 as D (6 bases). Trimming left V 1 base short and J 4 bases short, with 13 bases between. CDR3 size: 14 residues. Per the germline V gene, CDR1 is DFQATT and CDR2 is SNEGSKA (reference sequence). The CDR3 loop reads CSARGWGLGTEAFF. For the CDR3, the DNA is TGCAGTGCTAGAGGCTGGGGGCTGGGCACTGAAGCTTTCTTT.

The V call is TRBV20-1, the J call TRBJ2-7; tentatively, D is TRBD1 or TRBD2 (5 bases each). The CDR3 has 14 residues. From germline, CDR1 is DFQATT and CDR2 SNEGSKA (reference sequence). The germline V and J ends were trimmed by 3 bases and 3 bases, with 15 bases remaining between them. CDR3 coding DNA: TGCAGTGCTAGCAAGAGGGGTGGGGACTACGAGCAGTACTTC. This encodes CSASKRGGDYEQYF.

For the CDR3, the DNA is TGTGCCAGCTCTAACTCTGGGGCCAACGTCCTGACTTTC. Encoded protein: CASSNSGANVLTF. V and J are TRBV19 and TRBJ2-6; D not resolved. The germline V gene has CDR1 LNHDA and CDR2 SQIVND (reference sequence). CDR3 size: 13 residues. V shed 9 bases and J shed 0 bases, with 6 bases lying between them.

The chain couples TRBV20-1 to TRBJ2-5; the match to TRBD1 covers 10 bases. Per germline, CDR1 DFQATT and CDR2 SNEGSKA (reference sequence). There are 12 residues in the CDR3. J lost 5 bases, V lost 6 bases, and 3 bases had no gene match. CDR3 DNA: TGCAGTGCCACGGACAGGGGGGAGACCCAGTACTTC. The encoded protein is CSATDRGETQYF.

The V and J genes are TRBV10-2 and TRBJ1-1; D is perhaps TRBD1 (6 bases). CDR3 length: 14 amino acids. Trimming pared 2 bases from V and 5 bases from J, leaving 12 bases between. Germline lookup yields CDR1 WSHSY and CDR2 SAAADI. CDR3 loop: CASSENRVATEAFF. CDR3 coding DNA: TGCGCCAGCAGTGAGAACAGGGTTGCGACTGAAGCTTTCTTT.

This clonotype was seen at least ten times. In nucleotides, the CDR3 is TGTGCCGTAAACACGAACACCGGGGAGCTGTTTTTT. Its translation: CAVNTNTGELFF. The rearrangement links TRBV11-2 to TRBJ2-2; no reliable D call. Between the trimmed V and J ends, which lost 11 bases and 0 bases, there was a span of 7 bases. Germline CDR1 reads SGHAT; CDR2 reads FQNNGV. The CDR3 loop spans 12 amino acids.

This chain links TRBV7-2 with TRBJ1-4; D possibly corresponds to TRBD1 (6 bases). Deletions cut 1 base from V and 4 bases from J, with 10 bases between. The germline CDR1 and CDR2 sequences are SGHTA and FQGNSA. The CDR3 contains 15 residues. The CDR3 nucleotides are TGTGCCAGCAGCTTAGGGGGGCTCGTTAATGAAAAACTGTTTTTT. Translating gives CASSLGGLVNEKLFF.

The chain combines TRBV10-3 with TRBJ2-3, with D possibly TRBD1 on 5 matching bases. Germline V gene lookup returns CDR1 ENHRY and CDR2 SYGVKD. The CDR3 length is 14 residues. Trimming took off 10 bases at V and 0 bases at J, with 14 bases between the two ends. The CDR3 sequence is CATGDSSSTDTQYF. CDR3 coding DNA: TGTGCCACGGGCGACAGTTCTAGCACAGATACGCAGTATTTT.